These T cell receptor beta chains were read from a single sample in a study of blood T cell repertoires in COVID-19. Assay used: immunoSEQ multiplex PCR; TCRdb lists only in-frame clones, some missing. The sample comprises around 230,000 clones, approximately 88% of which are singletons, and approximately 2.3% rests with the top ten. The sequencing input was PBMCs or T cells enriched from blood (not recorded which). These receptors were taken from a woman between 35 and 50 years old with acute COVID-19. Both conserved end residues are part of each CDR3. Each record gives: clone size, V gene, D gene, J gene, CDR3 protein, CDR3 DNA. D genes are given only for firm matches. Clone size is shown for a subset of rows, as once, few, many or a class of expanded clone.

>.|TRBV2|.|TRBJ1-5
CASSVGGVQPQHF
TGTGCCAGCAGTGTCGGGGGGGTCCAGCCCCAGCATTTT
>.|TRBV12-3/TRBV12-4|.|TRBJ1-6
CASRGLNSPLHF
TGTGCCAGCAGGGGGCTCAATTCACCCCTCCACTTT
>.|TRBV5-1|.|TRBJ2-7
CASSPRAGTYEQYF
TGCGCCAGCAGCCCCCGGGCGGGGACCTACGAGCAGTACTTC
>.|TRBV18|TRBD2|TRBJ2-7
CASSPTDGGSEQYF
TGTGCCAGCTCCCCCACGGACGGGGGGAGCGAGCAGTACTTC
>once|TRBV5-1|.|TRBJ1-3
CASRSTGNTIYF
TGCGCCAGCAGGAGTACTGGAAACACCATATATTTT
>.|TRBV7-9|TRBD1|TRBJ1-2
CASSAPTGNYGYTF
TGTGCCAGCAGCGCCCCGACAGGGAACTATGGCTACACCTTC
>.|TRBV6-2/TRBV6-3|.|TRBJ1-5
CASSNGGGQPQHF
TGTGCCAGCAGCAACGGCGGGGGCCAGCCCCAGCATTTT
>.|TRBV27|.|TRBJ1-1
CASSLWGGEAFF
TGTGCCAGCAGTTTATGGGGGGGCGAAGCTTTCTTT
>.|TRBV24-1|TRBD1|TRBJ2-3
CATSPGQSTDTQYF
TGTGCCACCAGTCCGGGACAGAGCACAGATACGCAGTATTTT
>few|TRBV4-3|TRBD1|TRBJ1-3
CASSPGQGENTIYF
TGCGCCAGCAGCCCGGGACAGGGGGAAAACACCATATATTTT
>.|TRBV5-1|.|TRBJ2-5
CASSPTGVRETQYF
TGCGCCAGCAGCCCCACGGGGGTTCGGGAGACCCAGTACTTC
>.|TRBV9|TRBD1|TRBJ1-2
CASSSTGEGYTF
TGTGCCAGCAGTTCGACAGGGGAAGGCTACACCTTC
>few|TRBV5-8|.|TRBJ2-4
CASSARRDQYF
TGTGCCAGCAGCGCCCGACGGGATCAGTACTTC
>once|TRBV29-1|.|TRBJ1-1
CSGLTGNTEAFF
TGCAGCGGCCTGACAGGGAACACTGAAGCTTTCTTT
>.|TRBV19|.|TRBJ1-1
CASSIRGAEAFF
TGTGCCAGTAGTATAAGGGGCGCTGAAGCTTTCTTT
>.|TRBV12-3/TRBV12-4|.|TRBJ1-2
CASRTTGSYGYTF
TGTGCCAGCAGGACAACAGGGTCCTATGGCTACACCTTC
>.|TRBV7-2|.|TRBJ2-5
CASSLSGYETQYF
TGTGCCAGCAGCTTATCCGGGTATGAGACCCAGTACTTC
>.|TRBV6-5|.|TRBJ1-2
CASSYSGGPGGYTF
TGTGCCAGCAGTTACTCGGGGGGGCCAGGGGGCTACACCTTC
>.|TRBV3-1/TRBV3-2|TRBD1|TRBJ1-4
CASSPDRGSNEKLFF
TGTGCCAGCAGCCCGGACAGGGGATCTAATGAAAAACTGTTTTTT
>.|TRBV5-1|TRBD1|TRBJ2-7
CASSTGTVGNEQYF
TGCGCCAGCAGCACCGGGACAGTGGGCAACGAGCAGTACTTC
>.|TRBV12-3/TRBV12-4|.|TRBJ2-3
CASSSSADTQYF
TGTGCCAGCAGTTCCTCCGCAGATACGCAGTATTTT
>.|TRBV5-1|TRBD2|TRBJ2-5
CASCRLAGGIETQYF
TGCGCCAGCTGTAGGCTAGCGGGGGGAATAGAGACCCAGTACTTC
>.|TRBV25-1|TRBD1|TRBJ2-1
CASSSGQAVNEQFF
TGTGCCAGTTCCTCGGGACAGGCGGTCAATGAGCAGTTCTTC
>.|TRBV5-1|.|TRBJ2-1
CASSGRAPRGDEQFF
TGCGCCAGCAGCGGCCGGGCCCCGCGGGGCGATGAGCAGTTCTTC
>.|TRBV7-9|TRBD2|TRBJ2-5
CASSRQRERGETQYF
TGTGCCAGCAGCAGACAGCGGGAAAGGGGAGAGACCCAGTACTTC
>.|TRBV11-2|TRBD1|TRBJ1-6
CASSIGRGRSPLHF
TGTGCCAGCAGTATAGGCAGGGGGCGGTCACCCCTCCACTTT
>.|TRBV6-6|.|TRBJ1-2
CASSPPGLNYGYTF
TGTGCCAGCAGTCCACCGGGACTTAACTATGGCTACACCTTC
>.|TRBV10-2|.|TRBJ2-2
CASILSRGRTGELFF
TGCGCCAGCATCCTATCCAGGGGCAGAACCGGGGAGCTGTTTTTT
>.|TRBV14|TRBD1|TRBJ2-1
CASSHPLMGTASSIYNEQFF
TGTGCCAGCAGCCACCCGCTGATGGGGACAGCATCCTCAATCTACAATGAGCAGTTCTTC
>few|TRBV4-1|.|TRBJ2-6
CASRQALSGANVLTF
TGCGCCAGTAGACAGGCCCTCTCTGGGGCCAACGTCCTGACTTTC
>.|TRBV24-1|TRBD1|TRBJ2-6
CATSDLGRGLSGANVLTF
TGTGCCACCAGTGATTTGGGCAGGGGGCTCTCTGGGGCCAACGTCCTGACTTTC
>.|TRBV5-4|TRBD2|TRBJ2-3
CASSLGGLAGGTDTQYF
TGTGCCAGCAGCTTGGGGGGACTAGCGGGGGGCACAGATACGCAGTATTTT
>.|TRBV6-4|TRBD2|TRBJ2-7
CASSREASSYEQYF
TGTGCCAGCAGCCGGGAGGCCAGCTCCTACGAGCAGTACTTC
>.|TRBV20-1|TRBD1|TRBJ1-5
CSASTGGNQPQHF
TGCAGTGCTAGTACAGGGGGTAATCAGCCCCAGCATTTT
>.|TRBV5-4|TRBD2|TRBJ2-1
CASSLGVAGDGNEQFF
TGTGCCAGCAGCTTGGGGGTAGCGGGAGATGGGAATGAGCAGTTCTTC
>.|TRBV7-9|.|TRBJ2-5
CASSLPRRGRSQETQYF
TGTGCCAGCAGCTTACCGCGGAGAGGAAGAAGTCAAGAGACCCAGTACTTC
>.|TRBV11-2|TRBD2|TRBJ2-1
CASSSGTSGKNEQFF
TGTGCCAGCAGCTCCGGGACTAGCGGGAAAAATGAGCAGTTCTTC
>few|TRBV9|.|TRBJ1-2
CASSVGAPYGYTF
TGTGCCAGCAGCGTAGGGGCCCCGTACGGCTACACCTTC
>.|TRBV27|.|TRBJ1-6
CASRLTGSVPNSPLHF
TGTGCCAGCAGATTAACAGGGTCCGTCCCAAATTCACCCCTCCACTTT
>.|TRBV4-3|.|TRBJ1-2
CASSQEGAGTYGYTF
TGCGCCAGCAGCCAAGAGGGGGCAGGGACCTATGGCTACACCTTC
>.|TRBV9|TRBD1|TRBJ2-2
CASSVRGSYTGELFF
TGTGCCAGCAGCGTCAGGGGGTCCTACACCGGGGAGCTGTTTTTT
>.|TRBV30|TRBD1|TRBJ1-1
CAWSEGGLYTEAFF
TGTGCCTGGAGTGAAGGGGGCCTTTACACTGAAGCTTTCTTT
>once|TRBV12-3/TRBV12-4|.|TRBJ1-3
CASSFRLFSTIYF
TGTGCCAGCAGTTTTAGACTCTTTAGCACCATATATTTT
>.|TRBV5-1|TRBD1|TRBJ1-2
CASSLVQGANYGYTF
TGCGCCAGCAGCTTGGTTCAGGGGGCTAACTATGGCTACACCTTC
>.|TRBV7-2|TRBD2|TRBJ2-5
CASSPRTSGTQTQYF
TGTGCCAGCAGCCCCCGGACTAGCGGGACCCAAACCCAGTACTTC
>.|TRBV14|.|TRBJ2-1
CASSQTFGDGEVYNEQFF
TGTGCCAGCAGCCAAACGTTTGGAGACGGGGAAGTCTACAATGAGCAGTTCTTC
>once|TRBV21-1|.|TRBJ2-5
CASSKDGCGQETQYF
TGTGCCAGCAGCAAAGACGGCTGCGGGCAAGAGACCCAGTACTTC
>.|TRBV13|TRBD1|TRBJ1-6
CASSLQGQGNSPLHF
TGTGCCAGCAGCTTACAGGGACAGGGAAATTCACCCCTCCACTTT
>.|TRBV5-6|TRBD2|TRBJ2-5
CASSLRTSLRETQYF
TGTGCCAGCAGCTTGAGGACTAGCCTTCGAGAGACCCAGTACTTC
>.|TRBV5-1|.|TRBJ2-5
CASSRRAGEETQYF
TGCGCCAGCAGCCGAAGGGCCGGGGAAGAGACCCAGTACTTC
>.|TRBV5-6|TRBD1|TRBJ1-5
CASSLGTVKQGNSNQPQHF
TGTGCCAGCAGCTTGGGGACCGTTAAACAGGGGAATAGCAATCAGCCCCAGCATTTT
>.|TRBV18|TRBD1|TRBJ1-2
CASSPGQGFYGYTF
TGTGCCAGCTCACCCGGACAGGGATTTTATGGCTACACCTTC
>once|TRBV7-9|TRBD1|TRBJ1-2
CASSPTVPARGLEEGYTF
TGTGCCAGCAGCCCCACAGTCCCTGCGAGGGGGCTAGAAGAAGGCTACACCTTC
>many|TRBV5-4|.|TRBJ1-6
CASSLDPQGANSPLHF
TGTGCCAGCAGCTTGGACCCTCAAGGGGCCAATTCACCCCTCCACTTT
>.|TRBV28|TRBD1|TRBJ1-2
CASSRDRGLYTF
TGTGCCAGCAGTCGCGACAGGGGTCTTTACACCTTC
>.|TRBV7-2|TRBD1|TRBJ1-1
CASDPLGRGYTEAFF
TGTGCCAGCGACCCTCTGGGCAGGGGGTACACTGAAGCTTTCTTT
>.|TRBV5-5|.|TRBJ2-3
CASFMPGTDTQYF
TGTGCCAGCTTTATGCCAGGGACAGATACGCAGTATTTT